This T cell receptor (beta chain) is from a study of CD8+ T cells in alopecia areata. Study in general: Tofacitinib administration persisted for 6 to 18 months, succeeded by 6 months off drug. Findings of the study overall: Elevated clonality characterized lesional scalp relative to normal scalp, particularly in alopecia totalis/universalis. Patients displayed less clarity in TCR sharing than mice, a finding possibly related to HLA.

The CDR3 contains 12 residues. The V gene's germline CDR1 is SNHLY and CDR2 FYNNEI. Germline trimming cut 7 bases from V and 5 bases from J; bases unmatched to any gene: 3. Only one count was recorded for this clone. Its antigen remains unknown. Sorted populations comprised CD4+ and CD8+ T cells obtained from PBMCs. Reverse transcription of extracted RNA yielded cDNA, which provided the sequencing template. Assay used: immunoSEQ multiplex PCR; TCRdb lists only in-frame clones, some missing. The sample records some 170,000 clones, about 72% being singletons. The gene calls are TRBV2 and TRBJ2-5, with 8 bases identical to TRBD1. This clonotype was obtained from a human donor with alopecia areata. The source material was CD8+ T cells sorted from blood, sampled at week 0. This CDR3 is CASKGQVETQYF. The CDR3 DNA follows: TGTGCCAGCAAGGGACAGGTGGAGACCCAGTACTTC.